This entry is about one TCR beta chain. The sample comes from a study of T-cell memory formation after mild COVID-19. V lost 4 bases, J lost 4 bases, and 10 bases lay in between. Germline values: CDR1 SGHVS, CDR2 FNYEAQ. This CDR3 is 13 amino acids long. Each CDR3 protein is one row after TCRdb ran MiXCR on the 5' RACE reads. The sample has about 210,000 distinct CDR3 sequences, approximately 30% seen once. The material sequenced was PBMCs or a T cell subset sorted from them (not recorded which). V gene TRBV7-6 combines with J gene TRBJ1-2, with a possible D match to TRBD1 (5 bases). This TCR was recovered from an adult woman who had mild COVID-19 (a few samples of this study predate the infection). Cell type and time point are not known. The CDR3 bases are TGTGCCAGCAGCTACGGTGGGGCCTATGGCTACACCTTC. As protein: CASSYGGAYGYTF.